The 10 T cell receptor beta chains given below trace back to one sample, sequenced in a study of cytomegalovirus exposure and HLA in healthy donors. In the PCR, 60 Vbeta and 13 Jbeta primers were used. The assay was immunoSEQ multiplex PCR, and TCRdb's table has in-frame clones only and misses some. This table holds 200,000 to 300,000 clones, about four fifths found once. What was sequenced was PBMCs. The origin of the receptors is a woman aged 40 to 50 in good health and CMV-seropositive.

The genes are TRBV19 and TRBJ2-6, with 8 bases aligning to TRBD1. From germline, CDR1 is LNHDA and CDR2 SQIVND (reference sequence). Trimming took 5 bases from V and 0 from J; bases not matched to a gene: 0. This CDR3 is 15 amino acids long. The CDR3, as DNA: TGTGCCAGTAGTGACAGGGGCTCTGGGGCCAACGTCCTGACTTTC. Residues: CASSDRGSGANVLTF.

This chain links TRBV5-6 with TRBJ1-5; D is perhaps TRBD1 (6 bases). The germline V and J ends were trimmed by 1 base and 6 bases, with 11 bases remaining between them. The CDR3 runs to 14 residues. Germline assignment: CDR1 SGHDT and CDR2 YYEEEE. CDR3 region: CASSLQGQGQPQHF. The CDR3 DNA sequence: TGTGCCAGCAGCTTGCAGGGGCAAGGTCAGCCCCAGCATTTT.

The V call is TRBV7-9, the J call TRBJ1-1; unclear D gene. The CDR3 is 17 residues long. Germline-derived CDR1 and CDR2 are SEHNR and FQNEAQ (reference sequence). V dropped 1 base and J dropped 0 bases, with 15 bases sitting between them. The CDR3 DNA is TGTGCCAGCAGCTTAGGTCAGCAATACAGAATGAACACTGAAGCTTTCTTT. Encoded protein: CASSLGQQYRMNTEAFF.

The chain has TRBV19 and TRBJ1-5; 11 positions match TRBD1. The CDR3 totals 14 residues. V shed 7 bases and J 5 bases; nucleotides not matched to a gene: 4. Germline lookup yields CDR1 LNHDA and CDR2 SQIVND (reference sequence). The CDR3 nucleotides read TGTGCCAGTAATCCGGGACAGGGGGATCAGCCCCAGCATTTT. Translated: CASNPGQGDQPQHF.

This sequence joins TRBV28 and TRBJ1-2, with 10 bases identical to TRBD1. The germline V gene has CDR1 MDHEN and CDR2 SYDVKM. This CDR3 is built from 13 residues. V gave up 5 bases and J gave up 7 bases; unmatched junction bases: 4. CDR3 bases: TGTGCCAGCAGTCCCCGGGACAGGGGTGGCTACACCTTC. This sequence encodes CASSPRDRGGYTF.

The rearrangement uses TRBV28 and TRBJ1-5, with 11 bases matching TRBD1. The CDR3 loop spans 14 amino acids. Per the germline V gene, CDR1 is MDHEN and CDR2 is SYDVKM. V shed 5 bases and J 7 bases; nucleotides not matched to a gene: 4. The CDR3 loop is CASSQGTGGQPQHF. DNA of the CDR3: TGTGCCAGCAGTCAGGGGACAGGGGGACAGCCCCAGCATTTT.

The chain uses TRBV6-5 and TRBJ2-7, with D uncertain. The CDR3 is made up of 14 amino acids. The V gene lost 6 bases and the J gene lost 0 bases, with 12 bases spanning the gap. Germline CDR1 is MNHEY and CDR2 is SVGAGI. The CDR3 loop is CASRNSGSSYEQYF. The DNA for the CDR3 is TGTGCCAGCAGAAACTCAGGTAGCTCCTACGAGCAGTACTTC.

The chain recombines TRBV27 with TRBJ2-2; 9 bases are a match to TRBD1. The germline V gene encodes CDR1 MNHEY and CDR2 SMNVEV (reference sequence). With V trimmed by 8 bases and J by 7 bases, 14 bases remained unmatched. The CDR3 spans 16 residues. Here the CDR3 DNA reads TGTGCCAGCCACCCCGGGACAGGGTTCTATGGCGGGGAGCTGTTTTTT. As protein: CASHPGTGFYGGELFF.

Here the CDR3 reads CASSVVASSEQYF. CDR3 sequence (DNA): TGTGCCAGCAGCGTAGTAGCTAGCTCCGAGCAGTACTTC. V is TRBV9 and J is TRBJ2-7, with TRBD2 as a possible D gene (5 bases). The V and J ends lost 0 bases and 6 bases respectively, with 10 bases between them. Germline-derived CDR1 and CDR2 are SGDLS and YYNGEE. CDR3 length: 13 residues.

This rearrangement joins TRBV25-1 to TRBJ2-5, with TRBD2 matching 10 bases. CDR1 MGHDK and CDR2 SYGVNS come from the germline V gene. The CDR3 has 17 residues. V was clipped by 4 bases and J by 1 base; unmatched bases: 9. The CDR3 is CASSGGRLAGGQETQYF. CDR3 DNA: TGTGCCAGCAGTGGGGGGAGGTTAGCGGGAGGCCAAGAGACCCAGTACTTC.